The present T cell receptor (beta chain) was sequenced within a study of OX40 agonist ivuxolimab in advanced cancers. Study context: An anti-OX40 (CD134) antibody with agonistic activity, ivuxolimab, was administered to patients. The mean age was 60 years, ranging from about 20 to 79, with around four fifths of participants male. Whole-study findings and limits: The study found that CD8+ T cells averaged more expanded clones than CD4+. The study observed clonal expansion of CD4+ and CD8+ blood T cells by week 6 at 0.1 to 3.0 mg/kg.

Only in-frame clones appear in the TCRdb table, and some are missing; sequencing was by immunoSEQ multiplex PCR. The table records 90,000 to 100,000 clones, around nine tenths of them present only once. Deletions cut 8 bases from V and 3 bases from J, with 17 bases between. Germline CDR1 is SNHLY and CDR2 is FYNNEI. The CDR3 contains 15 residues. Comments on this clone: Its antigen is as yet unknown.

The chain joins TRBV2 to TRBJ2-1, with D possibly matching TRBD2 (6 bases). The sequencing here drew on CD4+ or CD8+ T cells sorted from blood, taken in a trial of the OX40 agonist ivuxolimab. This clonotype was sampled from an adult with an advanced solid tumor such as melanoma, head and neck, liver or kidney cancer. The DNA of the CDR3 is TGTGCCAGCGGGGGGAAGGCTTCTTTCTACAATGAGCAGTTCTTC. Its protein product is CASGGKASFYNEQFF.